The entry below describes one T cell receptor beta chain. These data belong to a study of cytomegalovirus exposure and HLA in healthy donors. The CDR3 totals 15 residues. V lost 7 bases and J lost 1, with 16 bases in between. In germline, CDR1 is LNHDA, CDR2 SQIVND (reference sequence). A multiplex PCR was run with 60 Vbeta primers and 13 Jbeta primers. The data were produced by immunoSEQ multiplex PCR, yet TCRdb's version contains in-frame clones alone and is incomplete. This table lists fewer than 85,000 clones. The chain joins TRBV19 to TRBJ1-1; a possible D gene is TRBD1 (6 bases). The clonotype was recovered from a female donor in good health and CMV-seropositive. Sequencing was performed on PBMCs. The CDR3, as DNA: TGTGCCAGTACCGAGACCGGGACACCGAACACTGAAGCTTTCTTT. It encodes CASTETGTPNTEAFF. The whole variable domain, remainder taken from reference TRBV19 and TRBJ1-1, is DGGITQSPKYLFRKEGQNVTLSCEQNLNHDAMYWYRQDPGQGLRLIYYSQIVNDFQKGDIAEGYSVSREKKESFPLTVTSAQKNPTAFYLCASTETGTPNTEAFFGQGTRLTVV.